These T cell receptor beta chains were read from a single sample in a study of shared clonotypes between healthy human individuals. Clones were sequenced by immunoSEQ multiplex PCR, and TCRdb holds only the in-frame ones, with some missing. The data show millions of clones, with over 85% seen just once and more than 0.95% held by the top ten. Specimen: naive CD8+ T cells sorted from blood. These receptors were taken from a young man in good health. Both conserved end residues are part of each CDR3. A D gene is named only where the DNA matches it firmly. Size is omitted from some rows. Given values are once, few, many or a class for expanded clones.

V gene: TRBV7-9; clone size: .; J gene: TRBJ2-4; D gene: .; CDR3 DNA: TGTGCCAGCAGCTATTTTGTCGGGGGACAAAACATTCAGTACTTC; CDR3 protein: CASSYFVGGQNIQYF
V gene: TRBV18; clone size: once; J gene: TRBJ1-5; D gene: TRBD1; CDR3 DNA: TGTGCCAGCTCCCTCGGGGGGACAGGGGGCTACTATCAGCCCCAGCATTTT; CDR3 protein: CASSLGGTGGYYQPQHF
V gene: TRBV10-3; clone size: .; J gene: TRBJ2-2; D gene: .; CDR3 DNA: TGTGCCATCAGTGGTTCGAGTCGGGGAAGGGGGAACACCGGGGAGCTGTTTTTT; CDR3 protein: CAISGSSRGRGNTGELFF
V gene: TRBV21-1; clone size: .; J gene: TRBJ2-7; D gene: .; CDR3 DNA: TGTGCCAGCAGCACGGGACAGAGAAGGGCATTCAACGAGCAGTACTTC; CDR3 protein: CASSTGQRRAFNEQYF
V gene: TRBV4-3; clone size: .; J gene: TRBJ1-4; D gene: .; CDR3 DNA: TGCGCCAGCAGCCAAGATTGGACAGTTAATGAAAAACTGTTTTTT; CDR3 protein: CASSQDWTVNEKLFF
V gene: TRBV7-9; clone size: .; J gene: TRBJ2-3; D gene: .; CDR3 DNA: TGTGCCAGCAGCTCCCTAATCACAGATACGCAGTATTTT; CDR3 protein: CASSSLITDTQYF
V gene: TRBV13; clone size: .; J gene: TRBJ2-7; D gene: TRBD2; CDR3 DNA: TGTGCCAGCAGCTTAAGTAGCGGGGGGGCTTTCTACGAGCAGTACTTC; CDR3 protein: CASSLSSGGAFYEQYF
V gene: TRBV15; clone size: .; J gene: TRBJ1-4; D gene: TRBD1; CDR3 DNA: TGTGCCACCAGCAGCAGACAGGGGGCGTATGAAAAACTGTTTTTT; CDR3 protein: CATSSRQGAYEKLFF
V gene: TRBV4-1; clone size: .; J gene: TRBJ2-3; D gene: .; CDR3 DNA: TGCGCCAGCAGCCAACCCCATGAGGGAGATACGCAGTATTTT; CDR3 protein: CASSQPHEGDTQYF
V gene: TRBV4-1; clone size: .; J gene: TRBJ2-7; D gene: .; CDR3 DNA: TGCGCCAGCAGCTACACTAGGCCCGGGCACGAGCAGTACTTC; CDR3 protein: CASSYTRPGHEQYF
V gene: TRBV11-2; clone size: .; J gene: TRBJ2-5; D gene: .; CDR3 DNA: TGTGCCAGCAGCCCCCAGGACCGCCTCGGAGAGACCCAGTACTTC; CDR3 protein: CASSPQDRLGETQYF
V gene: TRBV27; clone size: .; J gene: TRBJ1-6; D gene: .; CDR3 DNA: TGTGCCAGCAGTCCCCGGCAGACTTCACCCCTCCACTTT; CDR3 protein: CASSPRQTSPLHF
V gene: TRBV6-1; clone size: .; J gene: TRBJ2-7; D gene: .; CDR3 DNA: TGTGCCAGCAGTGAAACCTTAGCGCGGGTCGAGCAGTACTTC; CDR3 protein: CASSETLARVEQYF
V gene: TRBV25-1; clone size: once; J gene: TRBJ2-7; D gene: .; CDR3 DNA: TGTGCCAGCAGTGGCAGAGGTTCCTACGAGCAGTACTTC; CDR3 protein: CASSGRGSYEQYF
V gene: TRBV7-7; clone size: .; J gene: TRBJ2-5; D gene: TRBD2; CDR3 DNA: TGTGCTAGCAGCCTCACCGTAGCGGGAAGTATAGCGGAGACCCAGTACTTC; CDR3 protein: CASSLTVAGSIAETQYF
V gene: TRBV2; clone size: .; J gene: TRBJ2-7; D gene: .; CDR3 DNA: TGTGCCAGCAGTGCATCTAGCGTATTCTACGAGCAGTACTTC; CDR3 protein: CASSASSVFYEQYF
V gene: TRBV6-6; clone size: .; J gene: TRBJ1-2; D gene: .; CDR3 DNA: TGTGCCAGCAGCCCCGTTAGCGGGGCAGTCTATGGCTACACCTTC; CDR3 protein: CASSPVSGAVYGYTF
V gene: TRBV7-6; clone size: .; J gene: TRBJ2-3; D gene: .; CDR3 DNA: TGTGCCAGCAGCGCGACAGAATTCACAGATACGCAGTATTTT; CDR3 protein: CASSATEFTDTQYF
V gene: TRBV27; clone size: .; J gene: TRBJ1-2; D gene: .; CDR3 DNA: TGTGCCAGCAGTTCCCTACTCGGGACGATATCTGACTACACCTTC; CDR3 protein: CASSSLLGTISDYTF
V gene: TRBV5-8; clone size: .; J gene: TRBJ2-3; D gene: TRBD1; CDR3 DNA: TGTGCCAGCAGCTTAAGGACAGGGTATTCGACAGATACGCAGTATTTT; CDR3 protein: CASSLRTGYSTDTQYF
V gene: TRBV7-2; clone size: .; J gene: TRBJ1-1; D gene: .; CDR3 DNA: TGTGCCAGCAGCTTAATGGGGGGCACTGAAGCTTTCTTT; CDR3 protein: CASSLMGGTEAFF
V gene: TRBV27; clone size: .; J gene: TRBJ2-3; D gene: TRBD2; CDR3 DNA: TGTGCCAGCAGTTTGGCAGCGGGGTCCACAGATACGCAGTATTTT; CDR3 protein: CASSLAAGSTDTQYF
V gene: TRBV19; clone size: .; J gene: TRBJ1-2; D gene: .; CDR3 DNA: TGTGCCACCCTGCGAGGGCGCTTTGAGGGCTACACCTTC; CDR3 protein: CATLRGRFEGYTF
V gene: TRBV7-9; clone size: .; J gene: TRBJ1-5; D gene: .; CDR3 DNA: TGTGCCAGCAGCTTAGTGACCGGACCCAATTCCCAGCCCCAGCATTTT; CDR3 protein: CASSLVTGPNSQPQHF
V gene: TRBV5-1; clone size: .; J gene: TRBJ1-2; D gene: .; CDR3 DNA: TGCGCCAGCAATATTGGGCCCGCGGATGGCTACACCTTC; CDR3 protein: CASNIGPADGYTF
V gene: TRBV29-1; clone size: .; J gene: TRBJ2-1; D gene: TRBD2; CDR3 DNA: TGCAGCGTTGAAGGGGGCACTAGCGGGAGTGTCTATGAGCAGTTCTTC; CDR3 protein: CSVEGGTSGSVYEQFF
V gene: TRBV10-2; clone size: .; J gene: TRBJ2-7; D gene: TRBD2; CDR3 DNA: TGCGCCAGCAGTGAGGGCGGGGGCGAGCAGTACTTC; CDR3 protein: CASSEGGGEQYF
V gene: TRBV4-1; clone size: .; J gene: TRBJ2-7; D gene: .; CDR3 DNA: TGCGCCAGCAGCCAAGGACTAACCCCCTCCTACGAGCAGTACTTC; CDR3 protein: CASSQGLTPSYEQYF
V gene: TRBV19; clone size: .; J gene: TRBJ2-7; D gene: TRBD1; CDR3 DNA: TGTGCCAGTAGTTCCGTGACAGGGAACGAGCAGTACTTC; CDR3 protein: CASSSVTGNEQYF
V gene: TRBV30; clone size: .; J gene: TRBJ2-2; D gene: .; CDR3 DNA: TGTGCCTGGTCTGACCTCGGGGAGCTGTTTTTT; CDR3 protein: CAWSDLGELFF
V gene: TRBV11-2; clone size: .; J gene: TRBJ2-2; D gene: .; CDR3 DNA: TGTGCCAGCAGCTTAGAGCCTTTCACCGGGGAGCTGTTTTTT; CDR3 protein: CASSLEPFTGELFF
V gene: TRBV10-2; clone size: .; J gene: TRBJ1-5; D gene: .; CDR3 DNA: TGCGCCAGCAGTGAGTCGGGGTATAGCAATCAGCCCCAGCATTTT; CDR3 protein: CASSESGYSNQPQHF
V gene: TRBV6-6; clone size: .; J gene: TRBJ2-5; D gene: .; CDR3 DNA: TGTGCCAGCAGTTACTCGTCGGAGGGGGGGACCCAGTACTTC; CDR3 protein: CASSYSSEGGTQYF
V gene: TRBV9; clone size: .; J gene: TRBJ2-3; D gene: .; CDR3 DNA: TGTGCCAGCAGCGTAGCGGAGGGCCTCAGCACAGATACGCAGTATTTT; CDR3 protein: CASSVAEGLSTDTQYF
V gene: TRBV4-3; clone size: .; J gene: TRBJ2-6; D gene: .; CDR3 DNA: TGCGCCAGCAGCCAGCTTAAGACGGGGGCCAACGTCCTGACTTTC; CDR3 protein: CASSQLKTGANVLTF
V gene: TRBV6-5; clone size: few; J gene: TRBJ2-3; D gene: .; CDR3 DNA: TGTGCCAGCAGTTACTCTCAGGGCACAGATACGCAGTATTTT; CDR3 protein: CASSYSQGTDTQYF
V gene: TRBV28; clone size: .; J gene: TRBJ2-1; D gene: .; CDR3 DNA: TGTGCCAGCAGATTAACGGGGGGCAAATACAATGAGCAGTTCTTC; CDR3 protein: CASRLTGGKYNEQFF